This T cell receptor (beta chain) appears in the sequencing data of a study of blood T cells in healthy people across ages. CDR1 DFQATT and CDR2 SNEGSKA come from the germline V gene (reference sequence). There are 14 residues in the CDR3. A second PCR, run for roughly 6 to 11 cycles, used a sample-barcoded 5' primer plus a J-beta primer mix. Each cDNA molecule was tagged by a template-switch adaptor that had 12 random nucleotides. A single record per CDR3 protein comes from TCRdb applying MiXCR to the 5' RACE reads. The repertoire holds more than 900,000 distinct CDR3 sequences, with 25% as singletons. Per individual sample, total RNA of at least 6 micrograms was extracted. The study, taken as a whole, reports: Age advanced and TCR beta diversity per million T cells fell, roughly linearly.

This clonotype has only a few counts. Its antigen remains unidentified. This same sample was also taken into another study, of T cells of mothers and their children.

The chain has TRBV20-1 and TRBJ2-5; the D is unclear. The end of the DNA aligns better with TRBJ2-7, so the J call may be wrong. This receptor was taken from a girl aged 2 to 9 in good health. Sequenced sample: blood. CDR3 sequence reads: CSARGGGENYEQYF. The DNA of the CDR3 is TGCAGTGCTAGAGGTGGTGGCGAGAACTACGAGCAGTACTTC.